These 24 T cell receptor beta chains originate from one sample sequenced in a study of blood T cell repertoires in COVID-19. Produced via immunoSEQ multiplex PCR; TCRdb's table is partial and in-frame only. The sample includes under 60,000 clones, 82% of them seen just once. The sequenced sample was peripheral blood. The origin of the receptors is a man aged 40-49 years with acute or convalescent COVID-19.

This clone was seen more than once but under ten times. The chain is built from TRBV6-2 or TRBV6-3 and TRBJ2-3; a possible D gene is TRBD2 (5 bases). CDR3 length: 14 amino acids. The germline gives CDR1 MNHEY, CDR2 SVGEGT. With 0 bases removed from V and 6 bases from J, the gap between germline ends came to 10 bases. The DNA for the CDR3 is TGTGCCAGCAGTTACTCGACTATTACCGATACGCAGTATTTT. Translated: CASSYSTITDTQYF.

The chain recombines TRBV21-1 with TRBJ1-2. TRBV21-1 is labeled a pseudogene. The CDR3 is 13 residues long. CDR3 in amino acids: CASSPGCSLSYTF. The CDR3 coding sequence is TGTGCCAGCAGCCCCGGGTGTAGTTTGAGCTACACCTTC.

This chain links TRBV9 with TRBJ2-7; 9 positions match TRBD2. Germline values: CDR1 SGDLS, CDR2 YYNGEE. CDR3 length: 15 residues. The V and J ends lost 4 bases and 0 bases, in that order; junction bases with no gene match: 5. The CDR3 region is CASSPSSGVSYEQYF. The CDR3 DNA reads TGTGCCAGCAGCCCCTCTAGCGGGGTCTCCTACGAGCAGTACTTC.

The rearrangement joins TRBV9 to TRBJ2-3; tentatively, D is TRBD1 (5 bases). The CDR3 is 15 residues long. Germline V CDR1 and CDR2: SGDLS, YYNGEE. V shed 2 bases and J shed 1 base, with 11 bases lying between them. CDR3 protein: CASSVQGSGTDTQYF. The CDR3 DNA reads TGTGCCAGCAGCGTCCAGGGTTCGGGCACAGATACGCAGTATTTT.

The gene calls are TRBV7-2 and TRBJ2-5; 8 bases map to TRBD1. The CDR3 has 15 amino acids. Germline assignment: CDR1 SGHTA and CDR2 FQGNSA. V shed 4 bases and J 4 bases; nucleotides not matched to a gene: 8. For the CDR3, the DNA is TGTGCCAGCAGCTATAACCAGGGGGCAGGAGAGACCCAGTACTTC. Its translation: CASSYNQGAGETQYF.

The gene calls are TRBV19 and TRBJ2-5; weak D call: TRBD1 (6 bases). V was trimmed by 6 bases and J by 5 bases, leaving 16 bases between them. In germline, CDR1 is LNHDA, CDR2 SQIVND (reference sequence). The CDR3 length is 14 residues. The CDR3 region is CASSSDQGFETQYF. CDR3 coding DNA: TGTGCCAGTAGCTCGGATCAGGGGTTTGAGACCCAGTACTTC. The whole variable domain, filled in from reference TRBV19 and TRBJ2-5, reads DGGITQSPKYLFRKEGQNVTLSCEQNLNHDAMYWYRQDPGQGLRLIYYSQIVNDFQKGDIAEGYSVSREKKESFPLTVTSAQKNPTAFYLCASSSDQGFETQYFGPGTRLLVL.

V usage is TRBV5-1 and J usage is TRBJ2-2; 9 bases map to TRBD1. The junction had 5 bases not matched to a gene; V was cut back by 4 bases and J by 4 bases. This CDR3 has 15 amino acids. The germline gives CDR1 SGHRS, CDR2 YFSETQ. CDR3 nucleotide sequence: TGCGCCAGCAGCCCGGGACAGGGAGGCACCGGGGAGCTGTTTTTT. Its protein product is CASSPGQGGTGELFF.

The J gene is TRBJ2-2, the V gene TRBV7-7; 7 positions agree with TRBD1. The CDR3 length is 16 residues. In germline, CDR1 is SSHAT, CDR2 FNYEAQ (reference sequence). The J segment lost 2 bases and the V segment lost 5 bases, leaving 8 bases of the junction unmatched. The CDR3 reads CASSRRTGANTGELFF. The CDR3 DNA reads TGTGCCAGCAGCCGTCGAACAGGGGCTAACACCGGGGAGCTGTTTTTT. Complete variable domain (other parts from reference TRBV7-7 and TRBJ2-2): GAGVSQSPRYKVTKRGQDVTLRCDPISSHATLYWYQQALGQGPEFLTYFNYEAQPDKSGLPSDRFSAERPEGSISTLTIQRTEQRDSAMYRCASSRRTGANTGELFFGEGSRLTVL.

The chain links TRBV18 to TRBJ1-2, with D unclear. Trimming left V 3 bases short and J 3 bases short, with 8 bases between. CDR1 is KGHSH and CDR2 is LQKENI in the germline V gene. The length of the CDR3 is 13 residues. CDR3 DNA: TGTGCCAGCTCACCGGATCAGGACTATGGCTACACCTTC. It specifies CASSPDQDYGYTF.

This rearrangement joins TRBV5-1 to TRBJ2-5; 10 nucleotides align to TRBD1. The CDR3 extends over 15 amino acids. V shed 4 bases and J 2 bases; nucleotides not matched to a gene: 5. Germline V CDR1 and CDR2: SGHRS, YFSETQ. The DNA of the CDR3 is TGCGCCAGCAGCACCCGGACAGGGGGACAAGAGACCCAGTACTTC. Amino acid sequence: CASSTRTGGQETQYF.

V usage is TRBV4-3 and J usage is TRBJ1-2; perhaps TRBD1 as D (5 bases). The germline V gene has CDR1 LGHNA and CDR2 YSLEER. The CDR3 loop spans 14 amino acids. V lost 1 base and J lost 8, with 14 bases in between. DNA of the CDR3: TGCGCCAGCAGCCAAGTAGGGCAGGGTAGAGGCTACACCTTC. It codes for CASSQVGQGRGYTF.

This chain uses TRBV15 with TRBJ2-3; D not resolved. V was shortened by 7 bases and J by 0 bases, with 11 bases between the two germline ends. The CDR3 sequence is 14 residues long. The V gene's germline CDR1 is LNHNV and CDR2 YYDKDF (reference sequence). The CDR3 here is CATKYGSSTDTQYF. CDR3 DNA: TGTGCCACCAAATACGGTTCAAGCACAGATACGCAGTATTTT.

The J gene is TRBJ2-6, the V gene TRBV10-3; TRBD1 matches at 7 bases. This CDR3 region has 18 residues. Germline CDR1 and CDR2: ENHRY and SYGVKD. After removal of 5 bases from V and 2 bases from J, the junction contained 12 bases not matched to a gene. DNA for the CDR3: TGTGCCATCAGTACCGGGACCTCAGGGGGTCCTGGGGCCAACGTCCTGACTTTC. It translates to CAISTGTSGGPGANVLTF.

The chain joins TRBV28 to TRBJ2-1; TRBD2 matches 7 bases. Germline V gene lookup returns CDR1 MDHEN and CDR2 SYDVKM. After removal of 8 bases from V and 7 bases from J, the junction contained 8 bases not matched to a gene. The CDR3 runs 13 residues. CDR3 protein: CASGGEVLNEQFF. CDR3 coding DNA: TGTGCCAGCGGGGGGGAAGTTTTGAATGAGCAGTTCTTC.

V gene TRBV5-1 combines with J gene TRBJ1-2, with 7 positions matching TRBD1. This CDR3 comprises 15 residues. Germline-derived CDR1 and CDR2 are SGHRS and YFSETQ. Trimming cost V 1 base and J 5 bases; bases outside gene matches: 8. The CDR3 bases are TGCGCCAGCAGCTTGACGACAGGGACCACATATGGCTACACCTTC. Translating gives CASSLTTGTTYGYTF.

As DNA, the CDR3 is TGTGCCAGCAGTTACTCGGGACTAGTGGGTGAGCAGTTCTTC. Its protein is CASSYSGLVGEQFF. The V gene is TRBV6-5, the J gene TRBJ2-1, with 8 bases aligning to TRBD2. Germline V gives CDR1 MNHEY, CDR2 SVGAGI. This CDR3 comprises 14 residues. Trimming removed 0 bases from V and 9 bases from J; junction bases left unmatched: 4.

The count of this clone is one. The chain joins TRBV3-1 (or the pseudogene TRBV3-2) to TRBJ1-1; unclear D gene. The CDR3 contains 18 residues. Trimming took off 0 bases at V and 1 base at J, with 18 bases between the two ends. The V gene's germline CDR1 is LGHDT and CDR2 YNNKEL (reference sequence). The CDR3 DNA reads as TGTGCCAGCAGCCAAGATCAAAAGCCGTACAGACCGAACACTGAAGCTTTCTTT. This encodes CASSQDQKPYRPNTEAFF.

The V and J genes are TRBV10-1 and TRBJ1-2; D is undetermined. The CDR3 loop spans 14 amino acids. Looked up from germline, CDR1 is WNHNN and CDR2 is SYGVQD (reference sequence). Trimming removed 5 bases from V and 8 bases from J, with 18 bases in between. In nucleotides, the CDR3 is TGCGCCAGCAGTCCGGCGCGCGGGGAAGGCGGCTACACCTTC. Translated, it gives CASSPARGEGGYTF.

The DNA of the CDR3 is TGTGCCAGCAGTCCCCTGGAGAGAGGGGGAAACACCATATATTTT. Protein sequence: CASSPLERGGNTIYF. This chain connects TRBV28 to TRBJ1-3, with D unresolved. This CDR3 comprises 15 residues. Trimming left V 5 bases short and J 4 bases short, with 15 bases between. Germline CDR1 and CDR2: MDHEN and SYDVKM. The full variable domain, in which reference TRBV28 and TRBJ1-3 provide the parts outside the CDR3, is DVKVTQSSRYLVKRTGEKVFLECVQDMDHENMFWYRQDPGLGLRLIYFSYDVKMKEKGDIPEGYSVSREKKERFSLILESASTNQTSMYLCASSPLERGGNTIYFGEGSWLTVV.

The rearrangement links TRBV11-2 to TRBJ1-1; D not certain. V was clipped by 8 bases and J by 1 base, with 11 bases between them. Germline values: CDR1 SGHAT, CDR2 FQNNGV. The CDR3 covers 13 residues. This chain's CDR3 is CASAKNSNTEAFF. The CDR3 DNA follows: TGTGCCAGCGCGAAAAACTCGAACACTGAAGCTTTCTTT.

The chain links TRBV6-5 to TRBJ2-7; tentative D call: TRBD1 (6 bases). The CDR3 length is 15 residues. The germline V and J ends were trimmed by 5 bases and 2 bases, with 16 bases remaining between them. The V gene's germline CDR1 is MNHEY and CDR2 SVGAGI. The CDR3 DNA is TGTGCCAGCAGTCCGACTCTGAACAGGGCCTACGAGCAGTACTTC. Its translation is CASSPTLNRAYEQYF.

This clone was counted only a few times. In DNA form, the CDR3 reads TGCGCCAGCAGCCAAGAACCGGGACAGGTGATCACTGAAGCTTTCTTT. It is translated as CASSQEPGQVITEAFF. The chain couples TRBV4-1 to TRBJ1-1, with 8 bases matching TRBD1. The germline V gene has CDR1 MGHRA and CDR2 YSYEKL. The CDR3 has 16 amino acids. J gave up 4 bases and V 0 bases, and 7 bases lay outside the gene matches.

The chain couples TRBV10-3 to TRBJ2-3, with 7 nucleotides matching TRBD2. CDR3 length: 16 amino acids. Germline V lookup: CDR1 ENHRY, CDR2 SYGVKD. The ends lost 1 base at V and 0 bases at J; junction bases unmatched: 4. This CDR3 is CAISELGGSSTDTQYF. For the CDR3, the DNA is TGTGCCATCAGTGAGTTGGGGGGGTCTAGCACAGATACGCAGTATTTT.

As DNA, the CDR3 is TGTGCCTGGAGTGTACACGGGACAGCCCCTTATCAATACTTC. This encodes CAWSVHGTAPYQYF. The chain joins TRBV30 to TRBJ2-7; 7 bases are a match to TRBD1. V gave up 0 bases and J gave up 13 bases; unmatched junction bases: 15. This CDR3 spans 14 amino acids. CDR1 and CDR2 (germline): GTSNPN, SVGIG (reference sequence).